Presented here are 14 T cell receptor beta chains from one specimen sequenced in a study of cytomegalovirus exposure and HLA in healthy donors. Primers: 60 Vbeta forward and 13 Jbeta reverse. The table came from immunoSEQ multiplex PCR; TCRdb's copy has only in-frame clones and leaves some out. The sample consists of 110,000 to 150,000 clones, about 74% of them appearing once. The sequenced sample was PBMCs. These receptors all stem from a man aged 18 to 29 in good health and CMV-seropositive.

In nucleotides, the CDR3 is TGTGCCAGCAGCTCGACAGGGTCCCACGAGCAGTACTTC. The encoded protein is CASSSTGSHEQYF. This chain joins TRBV7-8 and TRBJ2-7; 7 positions agree with TRBD1. After removal of 4 bases from V and 5 bases from J, the junction contained 5 bases not matched to a gene. Germline CDR1 is SGHVS and CDR2 is FQNEAQ. This CDR3 is 13 amino acids long.

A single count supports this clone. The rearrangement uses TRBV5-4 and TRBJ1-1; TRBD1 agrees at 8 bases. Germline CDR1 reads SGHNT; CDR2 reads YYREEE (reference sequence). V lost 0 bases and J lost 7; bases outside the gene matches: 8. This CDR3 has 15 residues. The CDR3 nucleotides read TGTGCCAGCAGCTTGGGCCATCAGGGGGCAAATGAAGCTTTCTTT. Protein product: CASSLGHQGANEAFF.

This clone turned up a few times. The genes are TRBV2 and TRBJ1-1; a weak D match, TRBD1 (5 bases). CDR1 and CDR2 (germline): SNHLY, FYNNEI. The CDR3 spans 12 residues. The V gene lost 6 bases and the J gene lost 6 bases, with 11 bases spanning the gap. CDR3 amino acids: CASRQQVPEAFF. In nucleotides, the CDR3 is TGTGCCAGCAGGCAACAGGTTCCTGAAGCTTTCTTT. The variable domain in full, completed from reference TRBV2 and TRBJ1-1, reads EPEVTQTPSHQVTQMGQEVILRCVPISNHLYFYWYRQILGQKVEFLVSFYNNEISEKSEIFDDQFSVERPDGSNFTLKIRSTKLEDSAMYFCASRQQVPEAFFGQGTRLTVV.

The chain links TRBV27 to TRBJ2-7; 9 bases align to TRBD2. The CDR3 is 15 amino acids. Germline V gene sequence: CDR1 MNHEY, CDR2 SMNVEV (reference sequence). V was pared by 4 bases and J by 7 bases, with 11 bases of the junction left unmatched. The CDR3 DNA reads TGTGCCAGCAGTTCGTCCGGGACTAGCTATAGGGAGCAGTACTTC. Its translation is CASSSSGTSYREQYF.

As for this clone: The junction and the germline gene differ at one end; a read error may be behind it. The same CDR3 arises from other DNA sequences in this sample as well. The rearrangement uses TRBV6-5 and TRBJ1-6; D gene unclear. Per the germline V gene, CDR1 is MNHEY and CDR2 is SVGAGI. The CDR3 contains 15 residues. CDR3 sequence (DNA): TGTGCCAGCAGTTCCGCGAGATCCTATAATTCCCCCCTCCACTTT. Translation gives CASSSARSYNSPLHF.

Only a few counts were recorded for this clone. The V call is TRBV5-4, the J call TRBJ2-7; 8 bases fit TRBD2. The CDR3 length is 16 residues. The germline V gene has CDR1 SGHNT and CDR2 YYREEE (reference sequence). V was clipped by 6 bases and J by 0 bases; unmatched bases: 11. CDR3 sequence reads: CASMEGAGVISYEQYF. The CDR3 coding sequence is TGTGCCAGCATGGAGGGAGCGGGAGTGATCTCCTACGAGCAGTACTTC.

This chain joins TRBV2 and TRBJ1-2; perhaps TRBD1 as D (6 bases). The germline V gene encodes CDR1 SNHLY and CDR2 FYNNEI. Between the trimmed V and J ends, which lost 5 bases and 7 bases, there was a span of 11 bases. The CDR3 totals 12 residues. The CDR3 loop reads CASSIRGFGYTF. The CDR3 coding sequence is TGTGCCAGCAGTATAAGGGGGTTTGGCTACACCTTC.

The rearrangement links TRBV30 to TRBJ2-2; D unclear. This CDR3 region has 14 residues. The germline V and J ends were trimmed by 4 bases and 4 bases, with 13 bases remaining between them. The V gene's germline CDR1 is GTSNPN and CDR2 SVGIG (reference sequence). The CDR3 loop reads CAWTAGPITGELFF. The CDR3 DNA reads TGTGCCTGGACAGCAGGTCCAATCACCGGGGAGCTGTTTTTT. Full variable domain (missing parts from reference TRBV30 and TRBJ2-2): SQTIHQWPATLVQPVGSPLSLECTVEGTSNPNLYWYRQAAGRGLQLLFYSVGIGQISSEVPQNLSASRPQDRQFILSSKKLLLSDSGFYLCAWTAGPITGELFFGEGSRLTVL.

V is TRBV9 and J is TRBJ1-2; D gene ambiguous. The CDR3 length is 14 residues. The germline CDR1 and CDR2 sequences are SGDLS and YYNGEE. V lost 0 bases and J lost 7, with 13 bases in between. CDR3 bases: TGTGCCAGCAGCGTAGGGGCGCGAGCAGTTGGCTACACCTTC. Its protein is CASSVGARAVGYTF.

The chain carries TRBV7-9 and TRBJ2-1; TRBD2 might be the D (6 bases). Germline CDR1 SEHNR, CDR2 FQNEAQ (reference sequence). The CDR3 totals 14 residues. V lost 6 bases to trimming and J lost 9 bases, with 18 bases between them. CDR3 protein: CASRDWDSISEQFF. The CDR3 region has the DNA TGTGCCAGCAGAGATTGGGACTCAATTAGTGAGCAGTTCTTC.

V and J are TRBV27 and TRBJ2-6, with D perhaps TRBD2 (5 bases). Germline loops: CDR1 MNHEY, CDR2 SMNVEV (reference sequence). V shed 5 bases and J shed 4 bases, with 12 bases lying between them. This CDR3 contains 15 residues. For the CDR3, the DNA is TGTGCCAGCAGTCTCGCGACGGGGGGGGCCAACGTCCTGACTTTC. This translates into CASSLATGGANVLTF.

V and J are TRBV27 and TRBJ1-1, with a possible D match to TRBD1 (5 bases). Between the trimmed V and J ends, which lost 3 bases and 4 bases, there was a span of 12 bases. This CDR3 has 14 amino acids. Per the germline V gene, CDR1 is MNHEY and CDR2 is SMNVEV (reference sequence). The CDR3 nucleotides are TGTGCCAGCAGTTTGAGGAGGGGTGGCACTGAAGCTTTCTTT. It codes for CASSLRRGGTEAFF.

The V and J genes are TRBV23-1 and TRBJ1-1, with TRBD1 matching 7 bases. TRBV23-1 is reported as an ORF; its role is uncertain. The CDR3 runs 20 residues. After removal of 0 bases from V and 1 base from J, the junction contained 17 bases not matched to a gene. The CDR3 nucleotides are TGCGCCAGCAGTCAATCGAGGGGGCAGGATGGCCGTCTTCGGAACACTGAAGCTTTCTTT. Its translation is CASSQSRGQDGRLRNTEAFF.

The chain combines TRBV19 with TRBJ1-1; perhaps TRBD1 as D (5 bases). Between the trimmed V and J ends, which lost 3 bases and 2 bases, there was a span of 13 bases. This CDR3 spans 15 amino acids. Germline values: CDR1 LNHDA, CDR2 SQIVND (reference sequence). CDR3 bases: TGTGCCAGTAGTATCGCACGGGACTCAAACACTGAAGCTTTCTTT. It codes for CASSIARDSNTEAFF.